These 10 T cell receptor beta chains were sequenced from one sample in a study of early T cells in non-severe SARS-CoV-2 infection. TCRdb fed the 5' RACE reads into MiXCR, producing one record per CDR3 protein. This table holds 45,000 to 55,000 distinct CDR3 sequences, less than 7.5% found once. The sequencing used whole blood, collected at baseline. All receptors derive from an adult who was a healthcare worker with PCR-confirmed SARS-CoV-2 infection or an uninfected control (not recorded which).

The table lists this clonotype with many counts. V gene TRBV27 combines with J gene TRBJ2-3; perhaps TRBD1 as D (6 bases). The V end lost 5 bases, the J end lost 6 bases, and 12 bases lay between the germline ends. CDR1 is MNHEY, CDR2 SMNVEV, per germline (reference sequence). The CDR3 runs 13 residues. Written as DNA, the CDR3 is TGTGCCAGCAGTCTTACAGGGCCCGATACGCAGTATTTT. Protein: CASSLTGPDTQYF.

The genes are TRBV6-5 and TRBJ1-2; D not resolved. CDR3 length equals 13 residues. The germline gives CDR1 MNHEY, CDR2 SVGAGI. Trimming pared 2 bases from V and 4 bases from J, leaving 8 bases between. DNA of the CDR3: TGTGCCAGCAGTTACGGTACTTTCTATGGCTACACCTTC. Its translation: CASSYGTFYGYTF.

This sequence joins TRBV15 and TRBJ2-5, with D perhaps TRBD1 or TRBD2 (5 bases each). Germline values: CDR1 LNHNV, CDR2 YYDKDF (reference sequence). V was shortened by 5 bases and J by 0 bases, with 13 bases between the two germline ends. The CDR3 spans 15 residues. The CDR3 reads CATSPSRGHQETQYF. The CDR3 nucleotides are TGTGCCACCAGCCCAAGCCGGGGACACCAAGAGACCCAGTACTTC.

This clonotype was seen repeatedly, ten times or more. The genes are TRBV5-1 and TRBJ2-5; tentatively, D is TRBD1 (5 bases). CDR3 length: 14 amino acids. Trimming cost V 2 bases and J 1 base, with 9 bases left between them. Germline V CDR1 and CDR2: SGHRS, YFSETQ. In DNA form, the CDR3 reads TGCGCCAGCAGCTTACAGGCGGCCCAAGAGACCCAGTACTTC. It codes for CASSLQAAQETQYF. The variable domain in full, with the rest retrieved from reference TRBV5-1 and TRBJ2-5, is KAGVTQTPRYLIKTRGQQVTLSCSPISGHRSVSWYQQTPGQGLQFLFEYFSETQRNKGNFPGRFSGRQFSNSRSEMNVSTLELGDSALYLCASSLQAAQETQYFGPGTRLLVL.

This clonotype was recorded a few times. The V and J genes are TRBV7-8 and TRBJ2-5, with a tentative D call TRBD2 (6 bases). Trimming removed 3 bases at V and 2 bases at J, with 16 bases between. CDR3 length: 16 amino acids. Germline CDR1 and CDR2: SGHVS and FQNEAQ. As DNA, the CDR3 is TGTGCCAGCAGCTTTGGCACGGGGGAGCTACAAGAGACCCAGTACTTC. This sequence encodes CASSFGTGELQETQYF.

This clonotype was seen repeatedly, ten times or more. This rearrangement joins TRBV4-3 to TRBJ1-3, with no clear D. CDR1 is LGHNA and CDR2 is YSLEER in the germline V gene. This CDR3 has 18 residues. Trimming pared 3 bases from V and 0 bases from J, leaving 18 bases between. Here the CDR3 reads CASSQTSPGSSSGNTIYF. The CDR3 region has the DNA TGCGCCAGCAGCCAGACTTCGCCCGGGTCTAGCTCTGGAAACACCATATATTTT.

This clonotype was observed a handful of times. The V gene is TRBV6-2 or TRBV6-3, the J gene TRBJ1-2, with D hard to call. V lost 3 bases to trimming and J lost 4 bases, with 9 bases between them. The CDR3 loop spans 13 amino acids. Germline V gene lookup returns CDR1 MNHEY and CDR2 SVGEGT. CDR3 in amino acids: CASSYPTAYGYTF. The CDR3, as DNA: TGTGCCAGCAGTTATCCAACAGCCTATGGCTACACCTTC.

This clonotype showed up many times. The chain combines TRBV18 with TRBJ2-3; 8 bases match TRBD1. From germline, CDR1 is KGHSH and CDR2 LQKENI. The V gene end was trimmed by 0 bases and the J gene end by 4 bases; junction bases not matched to a gene: 6. The CDR3 totals 16 residues. CDR3 DNA: TGTGCCAGCTCACCACCGGCAGGGGGCTTGGCAGATACGCAGTATTTT. Protein product: CASSPPAGGLADTQYF.

In this sample, this clonotype turned up many times. The chain joins TRBV7-6 to TRBJ2-1; tentative D call: TRBD2 (5 bases). V lost 1 base, J lost 3 bases, and 10 bases lay in between. This CDR3 contains 15 residues. Germline V gene data show CDR1 as SGHVS and CDR2 as FNYEAQ. This chain's CDR3 is CASSLGALDYNEQFF. CDR3 coding DNA: TGTGCCAGCAGCTTAGGAGCACTAGACTACAATGAGCAGTTCTTC.

This clonotype occurred many times. This sequence joins TRBV7-6 and TRBJ2-3, with 12 bases matching TRBD2. Germline V gene data show CDR1 as SGHVS and CDR2 as FNYEAQ. J gave up 6 bases and V 5 bases, and 12 bases lay outside the gene matches. The CDR3 is 17 residues long. CDR3 in DNA: TGTGCCAGCAGCCCGGAGGTTGGGACTAGCGGGCCCGATACGCAGTATTTT. Its translation: CASSPEVGTSGPDTQYF. The full variable domain, its missing parts supplied by reference TRBV7-6 and TRBJ2-3, is GAGVSQSPRYKVTKRGQDVALRCDPISGHVSLYWYRQALGQGPEFLTYFNYEAQQDKSGLPNDRFSAERPEGSISTLTIQRTEQRDSAMYRCASSPEVGTSGPDTQYFGPGTRLTVL.